Detailed here is one TCR beta chain. These data are taken from a study of Graves' ophthalmopathy and Graves' hyperthyroidism. From RNA, the CDR3 regions of TCR beta chains were amplified and sequenced. An opening RT-PCR round employed HTBI primers and preceded a second-round multiplex PCR. TCRdb re-called the multiplex PCR reads with MiXCR, one entry per CDR3 protein. Among hundreds of thousands of distinct CDR3 sequences listed, 20% to 25% were seen once. V lost 6 bases and J lost 3; bases outside the gene matches: 7. The CDR3 loop spans 15 amino acids. Specimen: peripheral blood. The clonotype comes from a woman aged 18-29 years with stable Graves' hyperthyroidism. The chain combines TRBV12-3 or TRBV12-4 with TRBJ1-2, with 10 bases identical to TRBD1. DNA for the CDR3: TGTGCCAGCAGCGGACCCGGGACAGGGGACTATGGCTACACCTTC. Translation: CASSGPGTGDYGYTF.